Described below is a single T cell receptor (beta chain) sequence and its context. Produced via immunoSEQ multiplex PCR; TCRdb's table is partial and in-frame only. The sample contains 70,000 to 100,000 clones, approximately 86% of which appear only once. The V gene end was trimmed by 4 bases and the J gene end by 10 bases; junction bases not matched to a gene: 7. Per germline, CDR1 SGHAT and CDR2 FQNNGV. This CDR3 comprises 14 residues. This sample stems from a study of blood T cell repertoires in COVID-19. Study at large: PBMCs, B-cell-depleted T cells, or T cells were the source of the cDNA or gDNA that made up the material.

The V call is TRBV11-2, the J call TRBJ2-1, with 10 nucleotides matching TRBD2. Sequencing used peripheral blood. The TCR comes from a woman in her 70s with acute or convalescent COVID-19. The DNA for the CDR3 is TGTGCCAGCAGCTCGATAGCGGGGGGCTGGGAGCAGTTCTTC. It yields the protein CASSSIAGGWEQFF.